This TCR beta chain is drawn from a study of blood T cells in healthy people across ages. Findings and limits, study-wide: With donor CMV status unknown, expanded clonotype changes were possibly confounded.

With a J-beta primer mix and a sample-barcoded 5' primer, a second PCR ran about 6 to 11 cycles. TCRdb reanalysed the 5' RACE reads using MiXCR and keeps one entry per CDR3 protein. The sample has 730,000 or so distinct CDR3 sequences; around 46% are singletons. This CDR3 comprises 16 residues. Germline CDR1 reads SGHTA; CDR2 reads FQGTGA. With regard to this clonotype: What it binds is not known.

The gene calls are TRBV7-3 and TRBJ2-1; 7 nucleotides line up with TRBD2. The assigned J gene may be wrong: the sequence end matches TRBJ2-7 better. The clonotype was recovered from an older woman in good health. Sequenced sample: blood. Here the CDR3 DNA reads TGTGCCAGCAGCTTAATGAGCGGGAAGTCCTACAATGAGCAGTACTTC. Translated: CASSLMSGKSYNEQYF.